The T cell receptor (beta chain) under discussion was sequenced for a study of T cell repertoires in cytomegalovirus infection (dated by TCRdb to the late 2010s). Regarding the complete study: The peptide stimulations were aimed at well-studied HLA-B-restricted epitopes as well as recently identified HLA-C-restricted CMV epitopes, whose presentation resists viral immunomodulation. Donor HLA type was relevant to the analysis, because carriage of CMV infection together with the matching HLA type was indicated by public TCR beta signatures. Points the paper makes about the study in general: Cumulative frequency of public TCR beta family members discriminated carriers of CMV infection plus the relevant HLA type in this cohort and an independent roughly 330-donor cohort. The ex vivo response was dominated by HLA-C-restricted CMV-specific TCR beta clonotypes, and the single most frequent clonotype in two of eight donors was supplied by these HLA-C-restricted clonotypes.

The listed sequencing device is Illumina HiSeq 1500. TCRdb reran the public reads through fastp at Q25 and MiXCR, keeping productive beta chains. Each CDR3 protein appears once, grouped with its most common genes and DNA. This sample lists fewer than 1,000,000 distinct CDR3 sequences; around 30% were detected once. The top ten hold around 15% of the sample. The treatment or condition label for this specimen denotes: in vitro stimulation with specific CMV peptide epitopes to enrich CMV-specific T cells. Sequences SGHTS (CDR1) and YDEGEE (CDR2) are obtained from the germline V gene. Between the V and J ends, shortened by 7 bases and 10 bases respectively, the junction contains 20 bases. Reading from cysteine to phenylalanine, the CDR3 counts 13 amino acids. Of all the DNA, just the CDR3 is kept, 39 bases in frame from base 1. This clonotype came up a few times. Its cognate antigen has yet to be identified. No base quality information exists; no much larger clone differs at one position.

The specimen comprised cultured CD8+ T cells from PBMCs, sampled from culture after CMV antigen stimulation. The clonotype comes from a human donor in good health (CMV status not recorded). Some clones in this sample may be carry-over from other donors' samples. The sequence is built from TRBV5-8 and TRBJ1-1; TRBD1 could be the D gene, as 6 bases match. The DNA sequence is TGTGCCAGCCCGGTAGGGGGATTCGGGCGAGCTTTCTTT. Its protein reads: CASPVGGFGRAFF.